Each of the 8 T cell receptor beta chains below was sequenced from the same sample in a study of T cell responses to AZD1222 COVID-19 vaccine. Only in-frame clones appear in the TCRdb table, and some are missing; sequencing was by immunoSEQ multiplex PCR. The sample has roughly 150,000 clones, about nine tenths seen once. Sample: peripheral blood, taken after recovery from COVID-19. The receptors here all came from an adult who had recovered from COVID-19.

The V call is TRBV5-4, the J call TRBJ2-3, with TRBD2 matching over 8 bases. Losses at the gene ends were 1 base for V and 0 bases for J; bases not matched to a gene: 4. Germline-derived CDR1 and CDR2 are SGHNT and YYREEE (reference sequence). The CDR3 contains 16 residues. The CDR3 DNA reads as TGTGCCAGCAGCTTGAACCGCGGGGGGAGCACAGATACGCAGTATTTT. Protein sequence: CASSLNRGGSTDTQYF.

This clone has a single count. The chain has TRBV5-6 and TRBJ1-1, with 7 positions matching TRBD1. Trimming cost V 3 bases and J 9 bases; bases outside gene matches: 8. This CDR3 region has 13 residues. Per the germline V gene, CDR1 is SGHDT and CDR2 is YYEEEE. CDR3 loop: CASSWGTAGKAFF. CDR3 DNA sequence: TGTGCCAGCAGCTGGGGGACAGCCGGGAAAGCTTTCTTT.

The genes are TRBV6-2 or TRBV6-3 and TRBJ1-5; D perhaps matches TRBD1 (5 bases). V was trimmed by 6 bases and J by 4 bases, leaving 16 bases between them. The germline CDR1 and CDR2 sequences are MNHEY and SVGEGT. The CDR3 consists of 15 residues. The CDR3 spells CASSLRDWGNQPQHF. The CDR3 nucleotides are TGTGCCAGCAGCCTCCGGGACTGGGGTAATCAGCCCCAGCATTTT.

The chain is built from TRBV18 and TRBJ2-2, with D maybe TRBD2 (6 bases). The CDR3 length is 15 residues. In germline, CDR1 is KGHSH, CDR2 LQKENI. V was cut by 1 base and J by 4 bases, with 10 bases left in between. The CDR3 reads CASSPQPAGTGELFF. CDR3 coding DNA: TGTGCCAGCTCACCACAACCAGCGGGCACCGGGGAGCTGTTTTTT.

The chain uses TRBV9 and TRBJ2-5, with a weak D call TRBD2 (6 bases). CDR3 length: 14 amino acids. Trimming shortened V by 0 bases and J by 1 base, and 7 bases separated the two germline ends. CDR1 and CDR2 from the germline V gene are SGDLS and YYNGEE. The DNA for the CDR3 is TGTGCCAGCAGCGTAGGCGGGACCCAAGAGACCCAGTACTTC. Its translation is CASSVGGTQETQYF.

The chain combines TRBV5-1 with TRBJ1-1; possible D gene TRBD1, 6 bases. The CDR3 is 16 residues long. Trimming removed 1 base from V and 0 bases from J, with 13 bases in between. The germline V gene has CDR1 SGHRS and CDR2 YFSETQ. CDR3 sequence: CASSLLTGVMNTEAFF. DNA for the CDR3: TGCGCCAGCAGCTTGCTGACAGGCGTCATGAACACTGAAGCTTTCTTT.

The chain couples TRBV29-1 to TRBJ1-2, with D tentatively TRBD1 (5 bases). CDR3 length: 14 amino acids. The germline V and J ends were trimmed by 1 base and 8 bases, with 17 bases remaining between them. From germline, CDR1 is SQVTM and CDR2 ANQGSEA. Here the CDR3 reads CSVEARGGLGGYTF. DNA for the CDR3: TGCAGCGTTGAAGCCCGGGGGGGACTCGGGGGCTACACCTTC.

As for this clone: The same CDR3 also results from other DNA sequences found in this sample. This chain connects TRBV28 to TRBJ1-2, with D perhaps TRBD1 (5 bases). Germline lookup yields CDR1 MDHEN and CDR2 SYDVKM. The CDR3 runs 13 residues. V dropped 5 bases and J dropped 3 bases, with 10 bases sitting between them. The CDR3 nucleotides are TGTGCCAGCAGTCTCCGGGGGGACTATGGCTACACCTTC. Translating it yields CASSLRGDYGYTF.